The 5 T cell receptor beta chains given below trace back to one sample, sequenced in a study of human T cells and chemical hapten exposure. MiXCR was run by TCRdb on the RACE reads, yielding one entry per CDR3 protein. Among 370,000 or so distinct CDR3 sequences listed, approximately 5.1% were seen once. Sample time point: patch test 1, 2 weeks after DPC sensitization. Treatment reported: therapeutic diphenylcyclopropenone sensitization with weekly scalp DPC. This specimen was whole blood, taken in connection with sensitization to the hapten diphenylcyclopropenone (DPC). The receptors shown here come from a woman aged 50 to 65 with alopecia areata. Some clones in this sample may be carry-over from other donors' samples.

This clonotype was found many times. The chain carries TRBV7-6 and TRBJ1-2; 7 bases fit TRBD1. V lost 1 base, J lost 5 bases, and 7 bases stayed unmatched. The CDR3 totals 15 residues. In germline, CDR1 is SGHVS, CDR2 FNYEAQ. The CDR3 sequence is CASSLGDRDSYGYTF. As DNA, the CDR3 is TGTGCCAGCAGCTTAGGTGACAGGGACTCTTATGGCTACACCTTC.

V usage is TRBV9 and J usage is TRBJ1-5; D remains unclear. Germline V gene data show CDR1 as SGDLS and CDR2 as YYNGEE. V lost 3 bases and J lost 1, with 8 bases in between. There are 14 residues in the CDR3. The CDR3 sequence is CASSAQESNQPQHF. The CDR3 DNA reads TGTGCCAGCAGCGCTCAGGAAAGCAATCAGCCCCAGCATTTT.

The chain couples TRBV11-2 to TRBJ2-7; weak D call: TRBD1 (6 bases). V lost 6 bases and J lost 6, with 18 bases in between. Germline CDR1 is SGHAT and CDR2 is FQNNGV. This CDR3 region has 14 residues. CDR3 in amino acids: CASSQGQGPIEQYF. CDR3 in DNA: TGTGCCAGCAGTCAGGGACAAGGACCCATCGAGCAGTACTTC.

This clonotype was seen a few times. The chain combines TRBV2 with TRBJ2-2, with D maybe TRBD2 (6 bases). V was clipped by 7 bases and J by 3 bases, with 18 bases between them. The CDR3 length is 16 residues. Germline V gives CDR1 SNHLY, CDR2 FYNNEI. The CDR3 loop is CASNPGAGRYTGELFF. The CDR3 DNA follows: TGTGCCAGCAATCCCGGAGCAGGGAGGTACACCGGGGAGCTGTTTTTT.

This clonotype came up a few times. This chain uses TRBV12-3 or TRBV12-4 with TRBJ2-7, with 8 bases lining up with TRBD2. The CDR3 has 15 amino acids. J lost 4 bases, V lost 3 bases, and 8 bases had no gene match. The chain's CDR3 is CASSLREAGAYEQYF. Written as DNA, the CDR3 is TGTGCCAGCAGTTTGAGAGAAGCGGGGGCTTACGAGCAGTACTTC.